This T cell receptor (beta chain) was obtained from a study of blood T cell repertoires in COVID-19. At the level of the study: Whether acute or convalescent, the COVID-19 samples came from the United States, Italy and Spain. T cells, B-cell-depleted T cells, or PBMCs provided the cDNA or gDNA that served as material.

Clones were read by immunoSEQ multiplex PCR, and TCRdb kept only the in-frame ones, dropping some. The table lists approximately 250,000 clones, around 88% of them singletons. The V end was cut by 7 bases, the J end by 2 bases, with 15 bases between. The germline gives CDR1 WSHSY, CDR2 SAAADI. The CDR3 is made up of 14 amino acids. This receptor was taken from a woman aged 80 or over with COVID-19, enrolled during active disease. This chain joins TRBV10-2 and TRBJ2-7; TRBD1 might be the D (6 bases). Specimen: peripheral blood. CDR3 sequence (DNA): TGCGCCAGCAAATTCCGGGACAAAACCTACGAGCAGTACTTC. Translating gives CASKFRDKTYEQYF.